This TCR beta chain is from a study of monozygotic twins with inflammatory bowel disease. Study-level points and caveats: Lower sharing of clonotypes with other individuals was seen in IBD patients than in healthy twins. This was most marked in patients showing signs of disease activity.

The unique tags termed UMIs, each holding a 6-nucleotide sample barcode, were added by means of template switching. TCRdb re-called the 5' RACE reads; every CDR3 protein appears as one record, without DNA. Its table lists 90,000 to 110,000 distinct CDR3 sequences. As concerns this clonotype: The antigen is undetermined.

Germline values: CDR1 LGHDT, CDR2 YNNKEL (reference sequence). The CDR3 consists of 15 residues. This sequence originates from a human donor with ulcerative colitis or Crohn's disease, or a healthy co-twin of an affected twin (not recorded which). Sequencing was done on a sample of blood. The genes are TRBV3-1 and TRBJ1-4. CDR3 amino acids: CASSQESGEGEKLFF.